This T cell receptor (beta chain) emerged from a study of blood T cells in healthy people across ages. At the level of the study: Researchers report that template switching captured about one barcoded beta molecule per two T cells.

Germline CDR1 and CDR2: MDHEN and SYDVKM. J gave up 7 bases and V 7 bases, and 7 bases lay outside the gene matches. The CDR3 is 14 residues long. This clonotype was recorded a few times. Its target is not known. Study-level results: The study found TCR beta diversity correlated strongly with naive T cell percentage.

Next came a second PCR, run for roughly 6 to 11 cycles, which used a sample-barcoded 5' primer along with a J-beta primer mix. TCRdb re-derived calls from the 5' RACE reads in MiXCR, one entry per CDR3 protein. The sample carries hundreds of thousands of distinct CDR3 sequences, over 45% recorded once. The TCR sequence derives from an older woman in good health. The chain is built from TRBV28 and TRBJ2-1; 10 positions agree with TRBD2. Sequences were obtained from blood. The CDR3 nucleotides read TGTGCCAGCACTAGGCTAGCGGGAGCTAATGAGCAGTTCTTC. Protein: CASTRLAGANEQFF.